This TCR beta chain was sequenced in a study of spatial heterogeneity in lung cancer. The study, taken as a whole, reports: Detection of ubiquitous tumor TCRs in blood was higher at resection than follow-up.

The time point was: sample taken at primary tumor resection. As to this clonotype: The antigen remains unidentified.

The CDR3 runs 14 residues. The germline V gene encodes CDR1 SEHNR and CDR2 FQNEAQ (reference sequence). Trimming shortened V by 1 base and J by 7 bases, and 13 bases separated the two germline ends. TCRdb analysed the 5' RACE reads with MiXCR anew, one entry per CDR3 protein. In the table there are around 23,000 distinct CDR3 sequences, about 3% of which are singletons. The sequence came from a female donor with early-stage non-small cell lung cancer. The rearrangement links TRBV7-9 to TRBJ1-2; no firm D call. Sample: PBMCs, taken at surgery. CDR3 DNA: TGTGCCAGCAGCTTAGTGCTGGGTACAAGTGGCTACACCTTC. This codes for CASSLVLGTSGYTF.